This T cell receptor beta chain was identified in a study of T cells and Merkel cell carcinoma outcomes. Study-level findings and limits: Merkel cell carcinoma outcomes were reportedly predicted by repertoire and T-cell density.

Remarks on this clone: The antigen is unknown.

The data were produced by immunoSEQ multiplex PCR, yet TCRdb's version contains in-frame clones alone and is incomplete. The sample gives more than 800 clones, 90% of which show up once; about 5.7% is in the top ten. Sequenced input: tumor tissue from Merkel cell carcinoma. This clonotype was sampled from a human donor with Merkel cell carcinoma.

CDR3 sequence: CASSLVRVGSYGYTF. CDR3 sequence (DNA): TGTGCCAGCAGTTTGGTTAGGGTGGGGAGCTATGGCTACACCTTC. This sequence joins TRBV28 and TRBJ1-2; D call uncertain. The CDR3 runs 15 residues. V was cut by 3 bases and J by 4 bases, with 15 bases left in between. Looked up from germline, CDR1 is MDHEN and CDR2 is SYDVKM.